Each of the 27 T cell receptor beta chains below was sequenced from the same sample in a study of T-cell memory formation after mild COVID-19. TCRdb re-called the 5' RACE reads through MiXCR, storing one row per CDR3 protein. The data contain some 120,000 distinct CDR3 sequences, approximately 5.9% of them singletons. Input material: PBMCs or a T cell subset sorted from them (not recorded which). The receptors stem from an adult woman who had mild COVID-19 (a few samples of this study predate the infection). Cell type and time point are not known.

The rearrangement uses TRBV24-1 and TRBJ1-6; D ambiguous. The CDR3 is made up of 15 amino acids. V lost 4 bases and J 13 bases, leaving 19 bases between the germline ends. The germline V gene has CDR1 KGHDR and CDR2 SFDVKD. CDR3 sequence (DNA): TGTGCCACCAGTGAGGGTAGGCCCCCTGCCTTTCCCCTCCACTTT. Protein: CATSEGRPPAFPLHF.

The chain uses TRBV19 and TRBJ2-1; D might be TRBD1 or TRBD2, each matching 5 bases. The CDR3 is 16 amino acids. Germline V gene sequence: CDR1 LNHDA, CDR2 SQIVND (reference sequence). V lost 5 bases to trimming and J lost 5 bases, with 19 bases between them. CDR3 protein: CASSSALGTLNNEQFF. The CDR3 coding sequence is TGTGCCAGTAGTTCCGCTCTCGGGACCCTTAACAATGAGCAGTTCTTC.

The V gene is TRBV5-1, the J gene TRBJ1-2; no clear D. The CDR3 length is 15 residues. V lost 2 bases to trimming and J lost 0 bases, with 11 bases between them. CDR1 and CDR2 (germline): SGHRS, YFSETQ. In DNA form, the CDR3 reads TGCGCCAGCAGCTTCGTGGCAGGAGCTAACTATGGCTACACCTTC. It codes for CASSFVAGANYGYTF.

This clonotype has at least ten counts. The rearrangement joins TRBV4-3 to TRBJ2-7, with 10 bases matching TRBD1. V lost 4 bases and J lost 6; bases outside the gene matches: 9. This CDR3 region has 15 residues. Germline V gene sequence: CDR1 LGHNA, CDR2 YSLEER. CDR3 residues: CASSLTGTGVSEQYF. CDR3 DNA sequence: TGCGCCAGCAGCCTGACCGGGACAGGGGTTTCCGAGCAGTACTTC.

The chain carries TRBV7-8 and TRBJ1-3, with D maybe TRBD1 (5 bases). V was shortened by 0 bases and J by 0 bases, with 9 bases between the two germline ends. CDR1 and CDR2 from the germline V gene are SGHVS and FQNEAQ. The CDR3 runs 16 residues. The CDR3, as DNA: TGTGCCAGCAGCTTAGCCACAGGATTCTCTGGAAACACCATATATTTT. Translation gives CASSLATGFSGNTIYF.

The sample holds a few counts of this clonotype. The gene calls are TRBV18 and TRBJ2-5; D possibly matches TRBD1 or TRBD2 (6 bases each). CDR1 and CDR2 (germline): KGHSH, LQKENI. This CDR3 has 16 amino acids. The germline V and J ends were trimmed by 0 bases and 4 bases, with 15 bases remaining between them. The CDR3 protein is CASSPPVGGGRETQYF. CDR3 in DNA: TGTGCCAGCTCACCACCAGTTGGAGGGGGGAGAGAGACCCAGTACTTC.

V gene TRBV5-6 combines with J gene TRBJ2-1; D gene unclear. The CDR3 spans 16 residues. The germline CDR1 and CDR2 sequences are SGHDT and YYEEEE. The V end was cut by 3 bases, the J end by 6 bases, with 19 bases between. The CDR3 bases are TGTGCCAGCAGCTCGAGGCGAACTCCTCAATTCAATGAGCAGTTCTTC. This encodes CASSSRRTPQFNEQFF. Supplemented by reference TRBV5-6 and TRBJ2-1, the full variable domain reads DAGVTQSPTHLIKTRGQQVTLRCSPKSGHDTVSWYQQALGQGPQFIFQYYEEEERQRGNFPDRFSGHQFPNYSSELNVNALLLGDSALYLCASSSRRTPQFNEQFFGPGTRLTVL.

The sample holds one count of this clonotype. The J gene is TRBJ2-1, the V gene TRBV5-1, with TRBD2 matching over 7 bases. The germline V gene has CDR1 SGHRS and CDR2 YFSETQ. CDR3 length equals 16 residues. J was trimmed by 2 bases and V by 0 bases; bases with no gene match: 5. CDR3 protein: CASSLAWEGAYNEQFF. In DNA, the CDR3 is TGCGCCAGCAGCTTGGCCTGGGAGGGAGCCTACAATGAGCAGTTCTTC. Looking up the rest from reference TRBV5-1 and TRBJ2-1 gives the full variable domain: KAGVTQTPRYLIKTRGQQVTLSCSPISGHRSVSWYQQTPGQGLQFLFEYFSETQRNKGNFPGRFSGRQFSNSRSEMNVSTLELGDSALYLCASSLAWEGAYNEQFFGPGTRLTVL.

The CDR3 here is CASSIPGTGWEKLFF. CDR3 DNA sequence: TGTGCCAGCAGTATCCCCGGGACAGGGTGGGAAAAACTGTTTTTT. The rearrangement links TRBV6-6 to TRBJ1-4, with TRBD1 identical over 9 bases. The CDR3 covers 15 residues. In germline, CDR1 is MNHNY, CDR2 SVGAGI (reference sequence). The trim removed 5 bases at V and 8 bases at J, leaving 9 bases unmatched.

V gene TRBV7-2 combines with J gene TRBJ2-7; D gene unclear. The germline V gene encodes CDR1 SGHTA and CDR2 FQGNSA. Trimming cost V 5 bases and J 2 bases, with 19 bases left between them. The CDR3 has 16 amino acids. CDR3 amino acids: CASSQRKTLLTYEQYF. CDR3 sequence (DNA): TGTGCCAGCAGCCAAAGAAAGACTCTCCTTACCTACGAGCAGTACTTC.

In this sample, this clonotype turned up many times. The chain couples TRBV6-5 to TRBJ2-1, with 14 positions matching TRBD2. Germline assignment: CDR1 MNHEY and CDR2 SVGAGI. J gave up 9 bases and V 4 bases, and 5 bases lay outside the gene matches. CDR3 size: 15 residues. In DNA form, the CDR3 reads TGTGCCAGCAGTTCCGCGGGACTAGCGGGGGTTGAGCAGTTCTTC. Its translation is CASSSAGLAGVEQFF.

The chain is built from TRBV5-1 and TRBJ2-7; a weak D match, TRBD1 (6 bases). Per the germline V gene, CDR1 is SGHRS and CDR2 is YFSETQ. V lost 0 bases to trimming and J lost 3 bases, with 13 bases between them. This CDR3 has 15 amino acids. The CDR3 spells CASSLVPGQNYEQYF. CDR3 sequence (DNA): TGCGCCAGCAGCTTGGTCCCGGGACAAAACTACGAGCAGTACTTC. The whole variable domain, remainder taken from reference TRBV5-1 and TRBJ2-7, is KAGVTQTPRYLIKTRGQQVTLSCSPISGHRSVSWYQQTPGQGLQFLFEYFSETQRNKGNFPGRFSGRQFSNSRSEMNVSTLELGDSALYLCASSLVPGQNYEQYFGPGTRLTVT.

The CDR3: CSGGSGNEQFF. CDR3 DNA sequence: TGCAGCGGTGGCTCGGGGAATGAGCAGTTCTTC. V is TRBV29-1 and J is TRBJ2-1; the D gene is possibly TRBD2 (5 bases). The V and J ends lost 7 bases and 7 bases respectively, with 11 bases between them. The germline gives CDR1 SQVTM, CDR2 ANQGSEA. This CDR3 has 11 amino acids.

The CDR3: CASREEGNQPQHF. The DNA of the CDR3 is TGTGCCAGCAGGGAGGAAGGCAATCAGCCCCAGCATTTT. V usage is TRBV12-3 or TRBV12-4 and J usage is TRBJ1-5; unclear D gene. The ends were cut back, 6 bases at V and 2 bases at J, with 8 bases in the middle. The CDR3 contains 13 residues.

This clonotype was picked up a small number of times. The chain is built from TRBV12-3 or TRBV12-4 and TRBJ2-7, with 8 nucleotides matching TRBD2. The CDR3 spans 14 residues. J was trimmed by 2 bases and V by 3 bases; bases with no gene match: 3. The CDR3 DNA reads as TGTGCCAGCAGTTTGGAGCGGGGGACCTACGAGCAGTACTTC. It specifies CASSLERGTYEQYF.

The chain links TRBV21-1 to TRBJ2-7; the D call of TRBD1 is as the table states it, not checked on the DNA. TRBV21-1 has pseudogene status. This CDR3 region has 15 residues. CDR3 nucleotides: TGTGCCAGCAGCAAAATGGGACAGGGGGCTGGCGAGCAGTACTTC. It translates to CASSKMGQGAGEQYF.

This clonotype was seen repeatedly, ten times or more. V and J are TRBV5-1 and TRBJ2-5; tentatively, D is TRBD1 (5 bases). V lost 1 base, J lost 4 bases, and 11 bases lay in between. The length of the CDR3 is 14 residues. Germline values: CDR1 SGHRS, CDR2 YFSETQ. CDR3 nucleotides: TGCGCCAGCAGCTTGAAGCAGGGTGGAGAGACCCAGTACTTC. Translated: CASSLKQGGETQYF.

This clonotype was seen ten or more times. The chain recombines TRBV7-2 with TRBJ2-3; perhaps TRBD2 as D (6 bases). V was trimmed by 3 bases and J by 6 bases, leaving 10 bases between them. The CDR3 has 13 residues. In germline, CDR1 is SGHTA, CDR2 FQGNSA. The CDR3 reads CASSLGRGDTQYF. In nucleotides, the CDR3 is TGTGCCAGCAGCTTGGGACGGGGGGATACGCAGTATTTT.

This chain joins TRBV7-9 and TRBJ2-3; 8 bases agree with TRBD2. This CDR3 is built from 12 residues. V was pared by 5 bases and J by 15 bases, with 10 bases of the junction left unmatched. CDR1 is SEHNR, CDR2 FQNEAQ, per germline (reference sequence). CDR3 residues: CASSLSGGGTYF. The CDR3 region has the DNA TGTGCCAGCAGCCTAAGCGGGGGCGGGACATATTTT. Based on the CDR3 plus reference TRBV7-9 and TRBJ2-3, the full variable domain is DTGVSQNPRHKITKRGQNVTFRCDPISEHNRLYWYRQTLGQGPEFLTYFQNEAQLEKSRLLSDRFSAERPKGSFSTLEIQRTEQGDSAMYLCASSLSGGGTYFGPGTRLTVL.

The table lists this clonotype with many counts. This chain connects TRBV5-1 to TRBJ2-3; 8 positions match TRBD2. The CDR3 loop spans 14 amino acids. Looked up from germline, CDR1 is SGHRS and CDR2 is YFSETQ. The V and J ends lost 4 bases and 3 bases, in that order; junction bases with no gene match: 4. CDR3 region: CASSREGTTDTQYF. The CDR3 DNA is TGCGCCAGCAGCCGGGAGGGTACGACAGATACGCAGTATTTT.

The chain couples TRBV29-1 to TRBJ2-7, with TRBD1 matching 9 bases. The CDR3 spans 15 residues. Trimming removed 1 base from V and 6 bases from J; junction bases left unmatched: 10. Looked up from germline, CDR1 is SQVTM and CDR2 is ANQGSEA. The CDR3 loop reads CSVEGAGTGFSEQYF. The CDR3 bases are TGCAGCGTTGAAGGGGCTGGGACAGGGTTCTCCGAGCAGTACTTC.

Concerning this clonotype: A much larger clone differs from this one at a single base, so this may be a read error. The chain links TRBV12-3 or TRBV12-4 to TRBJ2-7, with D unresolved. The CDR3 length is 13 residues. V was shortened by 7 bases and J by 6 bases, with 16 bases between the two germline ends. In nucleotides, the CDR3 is TGTGCCAGCACCCTTTTCGAGATAGGCGAGCAGTACTTC. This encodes CASTLFEIGEQYF.

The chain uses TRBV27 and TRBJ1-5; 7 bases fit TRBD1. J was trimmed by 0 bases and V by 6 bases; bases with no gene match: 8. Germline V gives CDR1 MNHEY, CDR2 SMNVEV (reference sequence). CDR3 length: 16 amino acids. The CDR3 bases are TGTGCCAGCAGCCGACAGGGCCGACTTAGCAATCAGCCCCAGCATTTT. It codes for CASSRQGRLSNQPQHF.

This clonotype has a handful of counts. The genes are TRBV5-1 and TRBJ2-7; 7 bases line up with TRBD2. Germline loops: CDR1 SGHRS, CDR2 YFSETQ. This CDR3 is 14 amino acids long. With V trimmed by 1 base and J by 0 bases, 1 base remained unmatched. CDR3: CASSLRTSSYEQYF. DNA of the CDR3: TGCGCCAGCAGCTTGCGGACTAGCTCCTACGAGCAGTACTTC.

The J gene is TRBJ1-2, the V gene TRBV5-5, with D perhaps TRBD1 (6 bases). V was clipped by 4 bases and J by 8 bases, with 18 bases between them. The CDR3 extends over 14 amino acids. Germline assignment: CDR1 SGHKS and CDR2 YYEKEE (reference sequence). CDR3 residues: CASSADPVGGGYTF. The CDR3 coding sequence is TGTGCCAGCAGCGCTGACCCGGTCGGGGGCGGCTACACCTTC.

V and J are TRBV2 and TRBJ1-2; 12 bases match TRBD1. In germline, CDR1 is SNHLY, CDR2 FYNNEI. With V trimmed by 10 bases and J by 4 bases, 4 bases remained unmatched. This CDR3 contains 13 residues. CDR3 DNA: TGTGCCACCGGGACAGGGGGCGGCTATGGCTACACCTTC. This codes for CATGTGGGYGYTF. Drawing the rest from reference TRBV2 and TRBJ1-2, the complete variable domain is EPEVTQTPSHQVTQMGQEVILRCVPISNHLYFYWYRQILGQKVEFLVSFYNNEISEKSEIFDDQFSVERPDGSNFTLKIRSTKLEDSAMYFCATGTGGGYGYTFGSGTRLTVV.

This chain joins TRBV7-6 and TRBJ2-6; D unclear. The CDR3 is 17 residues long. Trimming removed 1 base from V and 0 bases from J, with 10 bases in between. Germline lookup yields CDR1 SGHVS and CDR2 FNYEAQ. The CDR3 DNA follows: TGTGCCAGCAGCTTAGGCCCAGGCGGCTCTGGGGCCAACGTCCTGACTTTC. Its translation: CASSLGPGGSGANVLTF. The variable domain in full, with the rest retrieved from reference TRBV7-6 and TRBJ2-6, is GAGVSQSPRYKVTKRGQDVALRCDPISGHVSLYWYRQALGQGPEFLTYFNYEAQQDKSGLPNDRFSAERPEGSISTLTIQRTEQRDSAMYRCASSLGPGGSGANVLTFGAGSRLTVL.